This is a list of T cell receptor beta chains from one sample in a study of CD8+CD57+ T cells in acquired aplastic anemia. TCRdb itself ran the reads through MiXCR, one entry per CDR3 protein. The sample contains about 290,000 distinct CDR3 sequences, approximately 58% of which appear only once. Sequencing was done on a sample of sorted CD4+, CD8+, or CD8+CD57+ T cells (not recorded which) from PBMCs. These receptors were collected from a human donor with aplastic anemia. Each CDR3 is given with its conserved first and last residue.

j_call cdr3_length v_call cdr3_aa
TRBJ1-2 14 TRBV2 CASELGTVYYGYTF
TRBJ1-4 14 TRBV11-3 CASSSWTGHEKLFF
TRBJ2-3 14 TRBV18 CASSPPSTADTQYF
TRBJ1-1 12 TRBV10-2 CASIGPNTEAFF
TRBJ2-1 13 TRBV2 CASSDTSGMRLVF
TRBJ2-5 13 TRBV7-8 CASSLERRETQYF
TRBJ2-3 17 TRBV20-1 CSATHSGGAASTDTQYF
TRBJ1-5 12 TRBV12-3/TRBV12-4 CASSFIYQPQHF
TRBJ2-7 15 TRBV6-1 CASSEGVVSSYEQYF
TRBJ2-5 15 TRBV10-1 CASIEDRGSSETQYF
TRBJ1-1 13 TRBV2 CASSEKGDTEAFF
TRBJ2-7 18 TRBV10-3 CAISVSGTGDPVSYEQYF
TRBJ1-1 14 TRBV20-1 CSAREQGLNTEAFF
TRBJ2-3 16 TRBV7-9 CASSSTLAGGTDTQYF
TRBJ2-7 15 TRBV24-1 CATSASGRAQEEQYF
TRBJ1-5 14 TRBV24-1 CATSDLGGNQPQHF
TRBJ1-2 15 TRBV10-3 CAISRSLPGSYGYTF
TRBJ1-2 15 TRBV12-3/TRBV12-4 CASSLEQGAGYGYTF
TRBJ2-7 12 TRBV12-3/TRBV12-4 CASSSARYEQYF
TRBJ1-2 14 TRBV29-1 CSVGGGFGDYGYTF
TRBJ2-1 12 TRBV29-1 CSVVPGYNEQFF
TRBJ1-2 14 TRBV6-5 CASSQYRNNYGYTF
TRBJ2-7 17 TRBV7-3 CASSLEGLGGPFYEQYF
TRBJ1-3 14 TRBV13 CASSLAGRGETIYF
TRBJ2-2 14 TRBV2 CASRSVVNTGELFF
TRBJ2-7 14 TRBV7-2 CASSALLGGYEQYF
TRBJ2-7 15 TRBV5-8 CASSSADGGSYEQYF
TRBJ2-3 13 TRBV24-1 CATSGGETDTQYF
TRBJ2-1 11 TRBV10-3 CAISGGSEQFF
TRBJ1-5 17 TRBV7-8 CASSPGGGRSSNQPQHF
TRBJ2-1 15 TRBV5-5 CASSPPRSSYNEQFF
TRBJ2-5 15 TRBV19 CASSGTAAEQETQYF
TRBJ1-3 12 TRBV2 CASSEGGNTIYF
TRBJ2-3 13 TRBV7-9 CASSWDVRDTQYF
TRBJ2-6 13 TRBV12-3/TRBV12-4 CASSPRQGRTEAF
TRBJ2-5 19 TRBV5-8 CASSPGFWGGGRGTETQYF
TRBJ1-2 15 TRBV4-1 CASSPRAGVDHGYTF
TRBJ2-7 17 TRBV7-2 CASSQEGALAGGDEQYF
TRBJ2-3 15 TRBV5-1 CASSSGTGVQDTQYF
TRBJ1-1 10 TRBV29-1 CSVVGTEAFF
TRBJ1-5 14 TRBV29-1 CSVVMPGTNQPQHF